This T cell receptor (beta chain) originates from a study of human T cells and chemical hapten exposure. The CDR3 has 15 residues. V lost 0 bases and J 0 bases, leaving 8 bases between the germline ends. CDR1 is SEHNR and CDR2 is FQNEAQ in the germline V gene (reference sequence). Time point in this sample: patch test 1, 2 weeks after DPC sensitization. Treatment denoted: therapeutic diphenylcyclopropenone sensitization with weekly scalp DPC. TCRdb analysed the RACE reads with MiXCR anew, one entry per CDR3 protein. This repertoire shows 150,000 or so distinct CDR3 sequences, more than 14% found once; its top ten account for 1.5% to 2%.

The origin of this receptor is a young woman with alopecia areata. Some clones in this sample may be carry-over from other donors' samples. The V call is TRBV7-9, the J call TRBJ1-1; perhaps TRBD1 as D (5 bases). The sequences come from whole blood, collected in connection with sensitization to the hapten diphenylcyclopropenone (DPC). The CDR3 sequence is CASSLAGRMNTEAFF. In nucleotides, the CDR3 is TGTGCCAGCAGCTTAGCGGGACGGATGAACACTGAAGCTTTCTTT.